What follows describes a single T cell receptor beta chain. Antigen unknown. The source of the sample is a study of CXCR3-negative and CXCR3-positive naive CD8 T cells. Study findings and constraints: CXCR3-expressing naive cells carried TRB CDR3s more hydrophobic than those of CXCR3-negative naive cells. Both of the naive subsets showed about the same high diversity, but memory CD8+ cells had much less. Researchers reported similar TRBV-TRBJ usage in naive CXCR3-negative and CXCR3-positive cells, though memory differed.

Via 5' RACE with UMI labels, TRB cDNA libraries were prepared. TCRdb reprocessed the 5' RACE reads; each CDR3 protein has one entry and no DNA is given. Recorded for this sample: approximately 58,000 distinct CDR3 sequences. This CDR3 is 16 amino acids long. Germline loops: CDR1 SGHRS, CDR2 YFSETQ. The sample consisted of naive CXCR3- CD8+ T cells from blood. Subset indicated: CD45RO-CCR7+CD27+CD95- naive CD8+ T cells lacking CXCR3 (TNR3-). The origin of this receptor is a human donor in good health. Some clones in this sample may be carry-over from other donors' samples. This rearrangement joins TRBV5-1 to TRBJ1-1. CDR3 residues: CASSFTSDRLNTEAFF.